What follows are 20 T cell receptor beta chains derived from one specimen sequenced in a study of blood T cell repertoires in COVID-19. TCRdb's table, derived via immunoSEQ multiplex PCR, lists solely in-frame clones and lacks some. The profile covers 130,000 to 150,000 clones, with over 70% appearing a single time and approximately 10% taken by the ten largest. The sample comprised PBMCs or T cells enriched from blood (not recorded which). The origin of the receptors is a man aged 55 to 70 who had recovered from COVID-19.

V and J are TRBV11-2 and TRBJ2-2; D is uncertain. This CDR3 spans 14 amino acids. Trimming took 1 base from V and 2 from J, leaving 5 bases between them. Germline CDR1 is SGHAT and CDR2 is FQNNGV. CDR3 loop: CASSLAVNTGELFF. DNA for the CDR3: TGTGCCAGCAGCTTAGCGGTTAACACCGGGGAGCTGTTTTTT.

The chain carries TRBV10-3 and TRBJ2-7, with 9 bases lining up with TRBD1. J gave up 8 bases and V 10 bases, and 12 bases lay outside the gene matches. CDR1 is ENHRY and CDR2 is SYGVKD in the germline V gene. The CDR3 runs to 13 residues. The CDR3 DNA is TGTGCCACCGCGGACAGGGGCCCCACTCAGCAGTACTTC. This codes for CATADRGPTQQYF.

As DNA, the CDR3 is TGTGCCAGCATTCGAGGGGGAGGGTATGGCTATGGCTACACCTTC. This codes for CASIRGGGYGYGYTF. The chain is built from TRBV2 and TRBJ1-2, with D tentatively TRBD1 (6 bases). V lost 7 bases and J lost 4, with 19 bases in between. Germline CDR1 and CDR2: SNHLY and FYNNEI. The CDR3 is made up of 15 amino acids. Combining the CDR3 with reference TRBV2 and TRBJ1-2 gives the whole variable domain EPEVTQTPSHQVTQMGQEVILRCVPISNHLYFYWYRQILGQKVEFLVSFYNNEISEKSEIFDDQFSVERPDGSNFTLKIRSTKLEDSAMYFCASIRGGGYGYGYTFGSGTRLTVV.

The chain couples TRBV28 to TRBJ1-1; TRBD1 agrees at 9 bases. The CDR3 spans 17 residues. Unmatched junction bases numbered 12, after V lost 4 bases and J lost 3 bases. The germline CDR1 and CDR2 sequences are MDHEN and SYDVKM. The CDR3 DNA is TGTGCCAGCAGTTCATTGCACAGGGGGCGGCGGGACACTGAAGCTTTCTTT. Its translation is CASSSLHRGRRDTEAFF. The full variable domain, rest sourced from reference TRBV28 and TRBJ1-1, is DVKVTQSSRYLVKRTGEKVFLECVQDMDHENMFWYRQDPGLGLRLIYFSYDVKMKEKGDIPEGYSVSREKKERFSLILESASTNQTSMYLCASSSLHRGRRDTEAFFGQGTRLTVV.

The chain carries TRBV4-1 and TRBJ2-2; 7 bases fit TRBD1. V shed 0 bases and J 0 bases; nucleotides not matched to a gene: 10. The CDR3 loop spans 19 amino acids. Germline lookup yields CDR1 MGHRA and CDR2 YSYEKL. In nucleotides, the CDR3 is TGCGCCAGCAGCCAAGATCCAACAGGGGTCCACGCGAACACCGGGGAGCTGTTTTTT. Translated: CASSQDPTGVHANTGELFF.

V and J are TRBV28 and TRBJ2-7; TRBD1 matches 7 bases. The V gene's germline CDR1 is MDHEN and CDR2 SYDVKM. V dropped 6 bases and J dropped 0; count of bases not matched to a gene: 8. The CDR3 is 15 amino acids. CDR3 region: CASSKPGQSSYEQYF. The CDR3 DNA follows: TGTGCCAGCAGCAAACCGGGACAGTCCTCCTACGAGCAGTACTTC.

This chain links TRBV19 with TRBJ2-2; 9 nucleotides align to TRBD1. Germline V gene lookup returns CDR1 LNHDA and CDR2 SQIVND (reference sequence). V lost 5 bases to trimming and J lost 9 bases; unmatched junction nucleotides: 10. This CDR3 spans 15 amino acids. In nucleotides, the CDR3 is TGTGCCAGTAGTCTGTGGGACAGGGTCAACCGGGAGCTGTTTTTT. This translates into CASSLWDRVNRELFF.

The CDR3 region has the DNA TGTGCCAGCAGCTATAGACAGGGGGACTACGAGCAGTACTTC. As protein: CASSYRQGDYEQYF. V and J are TRBV7-2 and TRBJ2-7; 9 bases agree with TRBD1. V gave up 4 bases and J gave up 3 bases; unmatched junction bases: 4. This CDR3 contains 14 residues. The germline CDR1 and CDR2 sequences are SGHTA and FQGNSA.

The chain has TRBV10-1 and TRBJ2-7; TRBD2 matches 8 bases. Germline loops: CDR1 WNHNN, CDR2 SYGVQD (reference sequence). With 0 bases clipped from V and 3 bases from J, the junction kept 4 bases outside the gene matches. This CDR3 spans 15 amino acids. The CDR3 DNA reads TGCGCCAGCAGTGAGTCCAGCGGGAGAATCTACGAGCAGTACTTC. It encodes CASSESSGRIYEQYF.

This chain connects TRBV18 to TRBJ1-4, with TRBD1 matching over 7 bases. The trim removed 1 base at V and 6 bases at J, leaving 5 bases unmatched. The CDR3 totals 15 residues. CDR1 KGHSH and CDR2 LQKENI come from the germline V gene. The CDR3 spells CASSPLQGVDEKLFF. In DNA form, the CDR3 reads TGTGCCAGCTCACCACTTCAGGGGGTGGATGAAAAACTGTTTTTT.

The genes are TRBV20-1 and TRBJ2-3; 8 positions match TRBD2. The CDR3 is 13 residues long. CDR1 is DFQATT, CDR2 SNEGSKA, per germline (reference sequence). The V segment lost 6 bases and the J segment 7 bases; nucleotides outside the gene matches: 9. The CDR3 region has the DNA TGCAGTGCCAGTAGCGGGGACACCAATACGCAGTATTTT. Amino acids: CSASSGDTNTQYF.

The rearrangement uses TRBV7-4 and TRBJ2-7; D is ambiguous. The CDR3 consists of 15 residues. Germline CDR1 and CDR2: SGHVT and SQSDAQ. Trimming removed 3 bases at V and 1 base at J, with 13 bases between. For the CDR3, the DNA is TGTGCCAGCAGCTTTCCCCAGAGGTCGTCCTACGAGCAGTACTTC. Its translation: CASSFPQRSSYEQYF.

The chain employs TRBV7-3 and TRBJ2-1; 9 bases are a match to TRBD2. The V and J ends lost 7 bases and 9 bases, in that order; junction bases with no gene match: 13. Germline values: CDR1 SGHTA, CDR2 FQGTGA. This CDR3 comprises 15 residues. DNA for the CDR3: TGTGCCAGCAACGTCGCGGGAGGGGTGGCCGGTGAGCAGTTCTTC. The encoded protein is CASNVAGGVAGEQFF.

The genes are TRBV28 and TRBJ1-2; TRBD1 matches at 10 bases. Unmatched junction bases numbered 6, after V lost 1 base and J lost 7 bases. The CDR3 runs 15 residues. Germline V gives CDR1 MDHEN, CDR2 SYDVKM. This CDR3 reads CASSLFRTGGSGYTF. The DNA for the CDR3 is TGTGCCAGCAGTTTATTCCGGACAGGGGGAAGTGGCTACACCTTC.

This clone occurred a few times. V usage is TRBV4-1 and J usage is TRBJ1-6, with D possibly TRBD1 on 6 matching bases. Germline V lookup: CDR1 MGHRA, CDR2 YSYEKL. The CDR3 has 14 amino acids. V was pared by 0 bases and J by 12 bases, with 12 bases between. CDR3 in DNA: TGCGCCAGCAGCCAAGAGGGGGGGGCGCGACCCCTCCACTTT. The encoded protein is CASSQEGGARPLHF.

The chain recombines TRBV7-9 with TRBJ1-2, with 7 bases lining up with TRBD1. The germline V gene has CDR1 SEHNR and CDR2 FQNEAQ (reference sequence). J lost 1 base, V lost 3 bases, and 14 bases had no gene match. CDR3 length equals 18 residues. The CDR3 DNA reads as TGTGCCAGCAGCTTTTTACCCGGACAGGTGTCGTTTAACTATGGCTACACCTTC. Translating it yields CASSFLPGQVSFNYGYTF. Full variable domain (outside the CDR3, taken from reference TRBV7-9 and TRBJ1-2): DTGVSQNPRHKITKRGQNVTFRCDPISEHNRLYWYRQTLGQGPEFLTYFQNEAQLEKSRLLSDRFSAERPKGSFSTLEIQRTEQGDSAMYLCASSFLPGQVSFNYGYTFGSGTRLTVV.

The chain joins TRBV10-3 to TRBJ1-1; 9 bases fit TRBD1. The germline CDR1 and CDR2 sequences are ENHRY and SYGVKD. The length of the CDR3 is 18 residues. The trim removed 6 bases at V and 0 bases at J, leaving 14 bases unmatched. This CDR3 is CAIRAGTGHDRMNTEAFF. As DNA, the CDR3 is TGTGCCATCAGAGCCGGGACAGGGCATGATAGGATGAACACTGAAGCTTTCTTT.

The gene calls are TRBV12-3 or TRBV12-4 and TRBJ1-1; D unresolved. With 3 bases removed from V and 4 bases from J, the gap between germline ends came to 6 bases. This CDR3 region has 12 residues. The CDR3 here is CASSFRGTEAFF. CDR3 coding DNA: TGTGCCAGCAGTTTTCGCGGCACTGAAGCTTTCTTT.

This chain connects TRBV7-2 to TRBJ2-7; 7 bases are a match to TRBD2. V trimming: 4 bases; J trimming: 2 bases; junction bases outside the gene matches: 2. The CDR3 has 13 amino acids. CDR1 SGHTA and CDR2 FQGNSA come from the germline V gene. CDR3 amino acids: CASSWGTTYEQYF. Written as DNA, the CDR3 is TGTGCCAGCAGCTGGGGGACTACCTACGAGCAGTACTTC.

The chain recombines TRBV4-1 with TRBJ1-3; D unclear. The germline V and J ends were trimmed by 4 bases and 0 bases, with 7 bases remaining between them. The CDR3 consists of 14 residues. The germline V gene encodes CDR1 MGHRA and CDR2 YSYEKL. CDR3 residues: CASSPGNSGNTIYF. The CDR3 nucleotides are TGCGCCAGCAGCCCGGGGAACTCTGGAAACACCATATATTTT.